Listed below are T cell receptor beta chains from one sample, sequenced in a study of human T cells and chemical hapten exposure. TCRdb processed the RACE reads anew with MiXCR; each CDR3 protein has one entry. The sample shows 74,000 or so distinct CDR3 sequences, approximately 12% of them seen only once. The specimen comprised whole blood, sampled in connection with sensitization to the hapten diphenylcyclopropenone (DPC). The receptors were sampled from an older woman with alopecia areata. Some clones in this sample may be carry-over from other donors' samples. Each CDR3 is given with its conserved first and last residue. The D gene is left open where the match is weak. The size field is filled for only some rows; it gives once, few, many or a size class.

D,V,J,size,CDR3,DNA
-,TRBV12-3/TRBV12-4,TRBJ1-1,many,CASVSQGPTEAFF,TGTGCCAGCGTTTCACAGGGTCCCACTGAAGCTTTCTTT
TRBD2,TRBV7-2,TRBJ2-1,few,CASTLQPGGGSYNEQFF,TGTGCCAGCACCCTTCAGCCCGGGGGGGGCTCCTACAATGAGCAGTTCTTC
TRBD2,TRBV20-1,TRBJ2-1,many,CSARDVTSGGPEQFF,TGCAGTGCTAGAGATGTAACTAGCGGGGGGCCCGAGCAGTTCTTC
TRBD1,TRBV11-2,TRBJ2-7,-,CASSFQVGTVRYEQYF,TGTGCCAGCAGCTTCCAGGTTGGGACAGTCCGTTACGAGCAGTACTTC
-,TRBV18,TRBJ2-3,-,CASSQTNHGEWDRTDTQYF,TGTGCCAGCTCCCAAACGAACCACGGAGAGTGGGATCGAACAGATACGCAGTATTTT
TRBD1,TRBV5-1,TRBJ1-3,few,CASSPGTGGNTIYF,TGCGCCAGCAGCCCGGGGACAGGAGGAAACACCATATATTTT
-,TRBV12-3/TRBV12-4,TRBJ2-2,-,CASSLLEQAGELFF,TGTGCCAGCAGTTTGTTGGAACAGGCCGGGGAGCTGTTTTTT
-,TRBV11-2,TRBJ1-1,many,CASSPRQNTEAFF,TGTGCCAGCAGCCCTAGACAGAACACTGAAGCTTTCTTT
-,TRBV10-3,TRBJ1-1,-,CAISERGRVTEAFF,TGTGCCATCAGTGAGAGGGGCAGGGTAACTGAAGCTTTCTTT
-,TRBV11-2,TRBJ2-2,many,CASSNIEWTTGELFF,TGTGCCAGCAGTAATATAGAGTGGACCACCGGGGAGCTGTTTTTT
TRBD2,TRBV6-2/TRBV6-3,TRBJ2-1,-,CASRPTSGVVNEQFF,TGTGCCAGCAGACCGACTAGCGGGGTAGTCAATGAGCAGTTCTTC
TRBD2,TRBV25-1,TRBJ2-3,-,CASALAGASDTQYF,TGTGCCAGCGCACTAGCGGGGGCTTCCGATACGCAGTATTTT
TRBD2,TRBV10-3,TRBJ2-1,-,CAISRGHPRGGENEQFF,TGTGCCATCAGCCGTGGGCACCCCCGGGGGGGGGAAAATGAGCAGTTCTTC
-,TRBV12-3/TRBV12-4,TRBJ2-1,many,CASAQVWDEQFF,TGTGCCAGCGCGCAGGTCTGGGATGAGCAGTTCTTC
-,TRBV20-1,TRBJ2-7,few,CSAGAQAREQYF,TGCAGTGCTGGGGCCCAAGCCCGGGAGCAGTACTTC
TRBD1,TRBV6-5,TRBJ2-6,-,CASSRTGTAGANVLTF,TGTGCCAGCAGTCGAACAGGGACAGCTGGGGCCAACGTCCTGACTTTC
-,TRBV6-5,TRBJ2-1,-,CASSYKGGAYNEQFF,TGTGCCAGCAGTTATAAGGGGGGCGCTTACAATGAGCAGTTCTTC
TRBD1,TRBV5-8,TRBJ2-1,few,CASSMTGAYNEQFF,TGTGCCAGCAGTATGACAGGGGCCTACAATGAGCAGTTCTTC
TRBD1,TRBV2,TRBJ1-2,many,CASREDRMVYGYTF,TGTGCCAGCAGAGAGGACAGGATGGTCTATGGCTACACCTTC
-,TRBV7-2,TRBJ1-1,-,CASFRSPWNTEAFF,TGTGCCAGCTTTCGGAGCCCTTGGAACACTGAAGCTTTCTTT
-,TRBV9,TRBJ2-2,many,CASSEGVKNTGELFF,TGTGCCAGCAGCGAGGGTGTCAAGAACACCGGGGAGCTGTTTTTT
-,TRBV6-5,TRBJ2-5,few,CASSITGQETQYF,TGTGCCAGCAGTATAACAGGGCAAGAGACCCAGTACTTC
-,TRBV12-3/TRBV12-4,TRBJ1-4,many,CASSFFGQGAPEKLFF,-
-,TRBV18,TRBJ1-2,many,CASSPLQGYGYTF,TGTGCCAGCTCACCACTCCAGGGCTATGGCTACACCTTC
-,TRBV9,TRBJ1-5,many,CASSGTDDQPQHF,TGTGCCAGCAGCGGGACGGACGATCAGCCCCAGCATTTT
-,TRBV20-1,TRBJ1-1,few,CSARGRGDVRAFF,TGCAGTGCTAGAGGTCGCGGGGACGTAAGAGCTTTCTTT